Sequencing of this TCR beta chain was carried out in a study of identical twins. Each CDR3 protein is one row after TCRdb ran MiXCR on the 5' RACE reads. The data contain about 730,000 distinct CDR3 sequences, around 21% of them seen just once; the ten biggest clones take up around 4.4%. These data were also reused for a study on T cells expressing NK-cell markers. That investigation notes: NKG2C+ dominant clonotype frequencies in more than 5 donors were roughly 1.0-7.5% of CD8+ T cells.

Input material: PBMCs. This TCR derives from a woman aged 18-29 years in good health.

The CDR3 coding sequence is TGTGCCACCAGCAGCCCCTCTCAGGGGGAGGGCACAGATACGCAGTATTTT. Residues: CATSSPSQGEGTDTQYF. The chain combines TRBV15 with TRBJ2-3; a possible D gene is TRBD1 (7 bases). The CDR3 runs 17 residues. Trimming cost V 3 bases and J 1 base, with 17 bases left between them. Germline V gives CDR1 LNHNV, CDR2 YYDKDF (reference sequence).